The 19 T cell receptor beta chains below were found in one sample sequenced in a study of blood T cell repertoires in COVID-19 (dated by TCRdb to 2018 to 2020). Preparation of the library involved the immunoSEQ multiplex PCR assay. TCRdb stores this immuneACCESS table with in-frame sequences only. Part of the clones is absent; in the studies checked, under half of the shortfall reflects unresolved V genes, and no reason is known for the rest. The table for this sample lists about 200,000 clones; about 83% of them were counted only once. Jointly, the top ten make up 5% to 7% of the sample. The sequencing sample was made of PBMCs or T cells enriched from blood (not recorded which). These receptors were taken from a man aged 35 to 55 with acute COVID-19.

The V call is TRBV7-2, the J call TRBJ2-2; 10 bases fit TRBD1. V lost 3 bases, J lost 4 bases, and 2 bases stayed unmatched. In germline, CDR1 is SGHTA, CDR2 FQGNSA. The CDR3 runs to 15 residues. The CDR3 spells CASSFDRGLTGELFF. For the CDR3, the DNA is TGTGCCAGCAGCTTTGACAGGGGGCTCACCGGGGAGCTGTTTTTT.

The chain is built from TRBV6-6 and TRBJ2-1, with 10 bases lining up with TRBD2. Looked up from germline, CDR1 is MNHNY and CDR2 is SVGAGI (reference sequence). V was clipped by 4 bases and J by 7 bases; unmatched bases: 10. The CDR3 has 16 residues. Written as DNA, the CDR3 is TGTGCCAGCAGTTCCGCTAGCGGGAGAGAGAGGAATGAGCAGTTCTTC. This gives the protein CASSSASGRERNEQFF.

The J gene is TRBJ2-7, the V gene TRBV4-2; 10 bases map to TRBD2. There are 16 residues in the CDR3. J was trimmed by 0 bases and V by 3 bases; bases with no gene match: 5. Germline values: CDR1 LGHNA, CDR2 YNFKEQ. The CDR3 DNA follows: TGTGCCAGCAGCCAGCTAGCGGGAGATTACTCCTACGAGCAGTACTTC. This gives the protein CASSQLAGDYSYEQYF.

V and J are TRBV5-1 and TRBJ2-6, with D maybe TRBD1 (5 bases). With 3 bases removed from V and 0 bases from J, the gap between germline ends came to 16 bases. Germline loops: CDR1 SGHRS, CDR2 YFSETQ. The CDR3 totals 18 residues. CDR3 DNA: TGCGCCAGCAGCTCGGCAGCAGGGCCTAGCTCTGGGGCCAACGTCCTGACTTTC. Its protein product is CASSSAAGPSSGANVLTF.

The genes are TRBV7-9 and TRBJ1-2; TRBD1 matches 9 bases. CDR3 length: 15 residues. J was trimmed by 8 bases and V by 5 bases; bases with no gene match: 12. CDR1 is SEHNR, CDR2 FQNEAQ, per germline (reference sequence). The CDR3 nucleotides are TGTGCCAGCAGCCACCGGGACAGGGAATCGGAAGGCTACACCTTC. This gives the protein CASSHRDRESEGYTF.

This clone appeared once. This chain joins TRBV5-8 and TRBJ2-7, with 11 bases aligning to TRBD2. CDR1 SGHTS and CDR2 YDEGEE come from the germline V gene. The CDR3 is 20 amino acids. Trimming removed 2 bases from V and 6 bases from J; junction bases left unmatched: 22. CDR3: CASSFSARGLAGSLPGEQYF. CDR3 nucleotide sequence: TGTGCCAGCAGCTTCTCAGCCAGAGGACTAGCGGGCTCTTTACCCGGCGAGCAGTACTTC. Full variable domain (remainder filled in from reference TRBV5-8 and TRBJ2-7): EAGVTQSPTHLIKTRGQQATLRCSPISGHTSVYWYQQALGLGLQFLLWYDEGEERNRGNFPPRFSGRQFPNYSSELNVNALELEDSALYLCASSFSARGLAGSLPGEQYFGPGTRLTVT.

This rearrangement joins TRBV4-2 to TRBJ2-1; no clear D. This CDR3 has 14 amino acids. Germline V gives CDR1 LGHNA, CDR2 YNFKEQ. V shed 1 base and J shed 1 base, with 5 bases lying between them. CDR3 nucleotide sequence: TGTGCCAGCAGCCAAGGAGTTTCCTACAATGAGCAGTTCTTC. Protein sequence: CASSQGVSYNEQFF.

Here the CDR3 DNA reads TGTGCCAGCAGACTAGCGGGGACTACCTACAATGAGCAGTTCTTC. Translation: CASRLAGTTYNEQFF. The V call is TRBV2, the J call TRBJ2-1, with 10 nucleotides matching TRBD2. The CDR3 contains 15 residues. CDR1 is SNHLY and CDR2 is FYNNEI in the germline V gene. Trimming took 6 bases from V and 2 from J; bases not matched to a gene: 4. Based on the CDR3 plus reference TRBV2 and TRBJ2-1, the full variable domain is EPEVTQTPSHQVTQMGQEVILRCVPISNHLYFYWYRQILGQKVEFLVSFYNNEISEKSEIFDDQFSVERPDGSNFTLKIRSTKLEDSAMYFCASRLAGTTYNEQFFGPGTRLTVL.

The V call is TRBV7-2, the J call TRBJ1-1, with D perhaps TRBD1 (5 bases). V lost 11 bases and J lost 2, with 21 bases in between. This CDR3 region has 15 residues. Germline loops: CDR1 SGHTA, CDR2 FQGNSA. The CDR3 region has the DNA TGTGCCTCAAGCCAAGGAGGGGCTGGAAACACTGAAGCTTTCTTT. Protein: CASSQGGAGNTEAFF. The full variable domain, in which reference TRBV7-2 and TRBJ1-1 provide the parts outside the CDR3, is GAGVSQSPSNKVTEKGKDVELRCDPISGHTALYWYRQSLGQGLEFLIYFQGNSAPDKSGLPSDRFSAERTGGSVSTLTIQRTQQEDSAVYLCASSQGGAGNTEAFFGQGTRLTVV.

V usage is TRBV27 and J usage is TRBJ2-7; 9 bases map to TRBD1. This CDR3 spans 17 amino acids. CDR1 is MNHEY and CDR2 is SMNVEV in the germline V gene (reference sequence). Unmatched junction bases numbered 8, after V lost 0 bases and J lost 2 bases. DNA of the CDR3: TGTGCCAGCAGTTTATCGATTGGGACAGGGTTCCCCTACGAGCAGTACTTC. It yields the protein CASSLSIGTGFPYEQYF.

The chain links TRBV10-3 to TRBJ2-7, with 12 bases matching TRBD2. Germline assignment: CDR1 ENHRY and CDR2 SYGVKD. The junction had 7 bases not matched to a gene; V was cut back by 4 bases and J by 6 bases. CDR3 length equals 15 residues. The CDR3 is CAISGTSGRISEQYF. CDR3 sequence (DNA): TGTGCCATCAGTGGAACTAGCGGGAGGATCAGCGAGCAGTACTTC.

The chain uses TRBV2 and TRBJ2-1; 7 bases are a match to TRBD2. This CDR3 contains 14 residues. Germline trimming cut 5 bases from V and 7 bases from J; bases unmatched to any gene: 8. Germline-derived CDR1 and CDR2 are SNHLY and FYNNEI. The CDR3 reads CASSRSLLANEQFF. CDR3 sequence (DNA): TGTGCCAGCAGTCGGTCCTTACTAGCGAATGAGCAGTTCTTC.

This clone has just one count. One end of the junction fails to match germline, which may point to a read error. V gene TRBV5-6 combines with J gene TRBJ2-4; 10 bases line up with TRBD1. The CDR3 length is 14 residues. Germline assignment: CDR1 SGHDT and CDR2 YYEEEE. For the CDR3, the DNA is TGTGCCAGCAGCCTGCGGACAGGGGGGAACATTCGGTACTTC. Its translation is CASSLRTGGNIRYF. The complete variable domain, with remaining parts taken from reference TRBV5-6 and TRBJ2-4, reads DAGVTQSPTHLIKTRGQQVTLRCSPKSGHDTVSWYQQALGQGPQFIFQYYEEEERQRGNFPDRFSGHQFPNYSSELNVNALLLGDSALYLCASSLRTGGNIRYFGAGTRLSVL.

CDR3 in DNA: TGCGCCAGCAGCTTAGAAGCGGGAGGGCCGTACGAGCAGTACTTC. Encoded protein: CASSLEAGGPYEQYF. This chain joins TRBV4-3 and TRBJ2-7; 10 nucleotides line up with TRBD2. With 5 bases clipped from V and 4 bases from J, the junction kept 8 bases outside the gene matches. CDR3 length: 15 residues. Per the germline V gene, CDR1 is LGHNA and CDR2 is YSLEER.

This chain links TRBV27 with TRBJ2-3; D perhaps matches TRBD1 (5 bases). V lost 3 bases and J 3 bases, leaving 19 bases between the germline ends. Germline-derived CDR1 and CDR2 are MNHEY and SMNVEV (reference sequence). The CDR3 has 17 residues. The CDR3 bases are TGTGCCAGCAGTTTCACAGGCCAGTTTTTCTTGACAGATACGCAGTATTTT. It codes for CASSFTGQFFLTDTQYF.

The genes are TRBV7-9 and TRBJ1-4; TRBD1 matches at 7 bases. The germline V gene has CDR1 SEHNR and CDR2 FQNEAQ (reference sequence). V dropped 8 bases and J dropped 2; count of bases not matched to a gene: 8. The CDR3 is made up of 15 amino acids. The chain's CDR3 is CASGRGARTNEKLFF. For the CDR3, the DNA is TGTGCCAGCGGCAGGGGGGCTCGGACTAATGAAAAACTGTTTTTT.

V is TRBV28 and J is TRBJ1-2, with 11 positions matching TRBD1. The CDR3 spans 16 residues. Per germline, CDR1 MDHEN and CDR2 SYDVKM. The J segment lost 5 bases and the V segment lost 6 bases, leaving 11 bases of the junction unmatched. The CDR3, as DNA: TGTGCCAGCAGCCGCGGTACCGGGACAGGGGGTTATGGCTACACCTTC. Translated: CASSRGTGTGGYGYTF.

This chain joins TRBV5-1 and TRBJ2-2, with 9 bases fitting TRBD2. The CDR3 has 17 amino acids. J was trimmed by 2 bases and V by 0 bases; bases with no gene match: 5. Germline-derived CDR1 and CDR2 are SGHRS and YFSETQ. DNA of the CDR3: TGCGCCAGCAGCTTGGCCCCAGCGGGAGGTAACACCGGGGAGCTGTTTTTT. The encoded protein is CASSLAPAGGNTGELFF.

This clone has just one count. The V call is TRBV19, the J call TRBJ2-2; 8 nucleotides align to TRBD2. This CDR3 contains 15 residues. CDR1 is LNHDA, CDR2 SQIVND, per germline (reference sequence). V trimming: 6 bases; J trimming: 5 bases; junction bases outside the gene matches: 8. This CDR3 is CASRPPGLGTGELFF. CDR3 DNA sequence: TGTGCCAGTAGACCTCCGGGACTAGGGACCGGGGAGCTGTTTTTT.